The sequence of this TCR beta chain was determined in a study of shared clonotypes between healthy human individuals. On this clone: This same CDR3 is encoded by further DNA sequences in the sample.

Only in-frame clones appear in the TCRdb table, and some are missing; sequencing was by immunoSEQ multiplex PCR. In the table there are about a million clones, about 76% of which are singletons. Sequences were obtained from memory CD4+ T cells sorted from blood. The sample's subset: CD45RA-negative fraction. This clonotype was obtained from a man aged 18 to 30 in good health.

The chain's CDR3 is CASSSQGNQPQHF. DNA for the CDR3: TGTGCCAGCAGCTCCCAGGGGAATCAGCCCCAGCATTTT. The rearrangement joins TRBV7-2 to TRBJ1-5; weak D call: TRBD1 (6 bases). The CDR3 totals 13 residues. The germline CDR1 and CDR2 sequences are SGHTA and FQGNSA. Between the trimmed V and J ends, which lost 4 bases and 4 bases, there was a span of 8 bases.